This T cell receptor beta chain was sequenced during a study of post-analysis software for immune sequencing data (dated by TCRdb to about 2015). Regarding the research as a whole: The recorded disease courses included relapsing-remitting, secondary progressive and progressive-relapsing multiple sclerosis, and some patients had no subtype annotation. A subset of samples was prepared in parallel using single-end sample barcoding, then pooled and co-amplified after Illumina adapter ligation. The patient repertoires were compared against approximately ten previously published healthy control repertoires obtained from donors aged about 6 to 27 years. Study-level results and caveats: The control group was slightly older than the multiple sclerosis patient group. Direct clustering with F measure showed strong co-clustering of samples prepared in the same batch, prompting a batch-effect correction. Significantly higher frequencies in patients than in controls were found for roughly 5 TRBV segments, including TRBV5-6, TRBV5-1 and TRBV20-1. Compared with controls, multiple sclerosis patients had significantly lower normalized Chao1 diversity, a finding suggesting substantial peripheral T-cell clonal expansion.

To demonstrate the VDJtools post-analysis software, TCR beta repertoires were profiled from the peripheral blood of about 13 young patients with multiple sclerosis. The patients with multiple sclerosis were children and adolescents between roughly 6 and 15 years of age. As concerns this clonotype: Its binding antigen is unknown. No base qualities exist here, and no much larger clone lies one base off it.

The V end loses 4 bases and the J end loses 3 bases, and a stretch of 15 bases separates them. Based on the germline V gene, the CDR1 and CDR2 sequences are SQVTM and ANQGSEA. The CDR3, from cysteine to phenylalanine, totals 14 residues. CDR3 DNA only is kept here, 42 bases in frame from base 1. Library generation was performed with PCR. TCRdb records Illumina HiSeq 2500 as the sequencer. Unique molecular identifiers were incorporated into TCR beta cDNA libraries to reduce PCR and sequencing biases. Some 500,000 cDNA molecules were obtained for every 1 to 10 million input T cells, so each molecule roughly corresponded to one T cell. The same protocol used for the earlier healthy control dataset was applied to prepare and sequence the patient libraries. Samples belonging to the same batch were prepared together, multiplexed and sequenced on a shared HiSeq lane. Processing in the source paper ran as follows. MIGEC handled the raw barcoded reads, throwing out single-read molecular identifier groups before consensus assembly and CDR3 extraction. Clonotype tables were post-analysed with VDJtools, normalizing diversity by down-sampling all datasets to the smallest sample size. In repertoire overlap clustering, CDR3 amino acid sequences, but not nucleotide sequences, were matched to correct batch-related cross-sample contamination. Through fastp at Q25 and MiXCR, TCRdb rebuilt clones from the public reads, retaining in-frame beta chains. Duplicate CDR3 protein sequences are folded into a single record with the most common DNA and genes. These V and J calls rely on TCRdb rather than the paper's analysis. In all, the sample holds some 700,000 distinct CDR3 sequences, and around 60% of those were seen once. Around 11% of the sample comes from the top ten.

The source is a girl aged 2 to 9 with multiple sclerosis. The chain is encoded by TRBV29-1 joined to TRBJ2-5; the D gene cannot be named for sure. Sequencing used blood. The CDR3 amino acid sequence is: CSVAPRLSKETQYF. The DNA reads as follows: TGCAGCGTTGCCCCACGACTTTCTAAAGAGACCCAGTACTTC.